This TCR beta chain was recorded in a study of blood T cell repertoires in COVID-19. Study summary: Italy, Spain and the United States were the sources of the convalescent and acute COVID-19 samples. Nucleic acid was either cDNA or gDNA, and it came from T cells, B-cell-depleted T cells, or PBMCs.

V was pared by 3 bases and J by 0 bases, with 12 bases between. The CDR3 spans 17 residues. The germline V gene has CDR1 MNHEY and CDR2 SMNVEV (reference sequence). Original data processing: Amplification of reference gene primers was used by the study to estimate nucleated cell counts. Assay used: immunoSEQ multiplex PCR; TCRdb lists only in-frame clones, some missing. The D gene and trimming were derived from the DNA, and the V and J assignments and clone size from that table. The table has about 200,000 clones, over 75% seen once. This receptor was obtained from a middle-aged man with active or convalescent COVID-19. Sequenced material: peripheral blood. The chain uses TRBV27 and TRBJ2-6; the D is unclear. CDR3 amino acids: CASSFSVTPSGANVLTF. DNA of the CDR3: TGTGCCAGCAGTTTCTCGGTCACCCCCTCTGGGGCCAACGTCCTGACTTTC.